This TCR beta chain was captured by sequencing in a study of cytomegalovirus exposure and HLA in healthy donors. With respect to this clone: The target antigen is unknown.

Study observations and caveats: For most TCR beta V segments, an earlier analysis put the productive rate at about 87% or about 30% of the time. Three of the chains that were CMV-associated were confirmed in vitro to be specific for CMV antigens. Common viral pathogens (according to a later analysis) appeared linked to several of the most significant clusters.

The PCR was carried out with 60 Vbeta primers and 13 Jbeta primers. Clones were read by immunoSEQ multiplex PCR, and TCRdb kept only the in-frame ones, dropping some. This repertoire shows some 170,000 clones, about 75% found once; its top ten account for roughly 5.8%. CDR1 SEHNR and CDR2 FQNEAQ come from the germline V gene (reference sequence). V lost 5 bases and J 2 bases, leaving 18 bases between the germline ends. The CDR3 has 16 amino acids. The rearrangement uses TRBV7-9 and TRBJ2-5, with D perhaps matching TRBD2 (6 bases). The TCR originated in a man between 40 and 49 years old in good health and CMV-seropositive. The source material was PBMCs. The CDR3 region is CASSTGLLGLQETQYF. The DNA of the CDR3 is TGTGCCAGCAGCACCGGACTATTGGGCCTTCAAGAGACCCAGTACTTC.